A selection of T cell receptor beta chains follows, all from one sample in a study of blood T cells in healthy people across ages. TCRdb re-analysed the 5' RACE reads in MiXCR, keeping a single row per CDR3 protein. This sample has 850,000 to 1,300,000 distinct CDR3 sequences; 40% to 55% occur once, and the top ten carry approximately 17%. Sequencing was carried out using blood. The source is a woman in her sixties or seventies in good health. Each CDR3 is given with its conserved first and last residue. D genes are given only for firm matches. Rows give clone size only sometimes, using once, few, many, or a class for an expanded clone.

TRBJ2-1 NA NA TRBV20-1 CSASVLPNNEQFF TGCAGTGCTAGTGTATTGCCAAACAATGAGCAGTTCTTC
TRBJ2-7 NA NA TRBV12-3/TRBV12-4 CASSTLGPAYNEQYF TGTGCCAGCAGTACACTAGGGCCCGCCTACAATGAGCAGTACTTC
TRBJ2-7 NA NA TRBV2 CASVRSSYEQYF TGTGCCAGCGTCAGGAGTTCCTACGAGCAGTACTTC
TRBJ1-5 few NA TRBV25-1 CASNFGDQPQHF TGTGCCAGCAACTTTGGGGACCAGCCCCAGCATTTT
TRBJ2-1 few TRBD2 TRBV7-9 CASSLSGRVYNEQFF TGTGCCAGCAGCCTTAGCGGGAGGGTCTACAATGAGCAGTTCTTC
TRBJ2-1 few NA TRBV9 CASSVVPSFGEQFF TGTGCCAGCAGCGTAGTTCCTAGCTTCGGTGAGCAGTTCTTC
TRBJ2-5 few NA TRBV7-9 CASSSGIVETQYF TGTGCCAGCAGCTCGGGGATCGTAGAGACCCAGTACTTC
TRBJ1-6 NA NA TRBV27 CASSPTLDSPLHF TGTGCCAGCAGCCCAACCTTGGATTCACCCCTCCACTTT
TRBJ2-7 NA NA TRBV11-2 CASSLGGTGRGAYEQYF TGTGCCAGCAGCTTAGGTGGGACAGGGCGGGGGGCTTACGAGCAGTACTTC
TRBJ2-5 few NA TRBV11-1 CASSSRGPSPSMEYF TGTGCCAGCAGCTCCCGGGGACCCTCCCCTTCCATGGAGTACTTC
TRBJ2-7 few TRBD2 TRBV20-1 CSASSGTTYEQYF TGCAGTGCTAGTAGCGGGACGACGTACGAGCAGTACTTC
TRBJ2-7 few TRBD1 TRBV15 CATSTIGQAYEQYF TGTGCCACCAGCACCATAGGACAGGCCTACGAGCAGTACTTC
TRBJ2-1 once NA TRBV20-1 CSAYRADSSYNEQFF TGCAGTGCGTACCGGGCCGACAGCTCCTACAATGAGCAGTTCTTC
TRBJ2-1 NA NA TRBV27 CASSPERGYNEQFF TGTGCCAGCAGTCCCGAAAGAGGCTATAATGAGCAGTTCTTC
TRBJ2-1 NA NA TRBV7-6 CASSLGLLSHSEQFF TGTGCCAGCAGCTTAGGGTTACTATCGCACAGTGAGCAGTTCTTC
TRBJ2-5 many NA TRBV20-1 CSARPGTQQETQYF TGCAGTGCTAGACCCGGGACTCAACAAGAGACCCAGTACTTC
TRBJ2-1 few TRBD2 TRBV24-1 CATRAGLPGSYNEQFF TGTGCCACCAGAGCGGGACTTCCCGGCTCCTACAATGAGCAGTTCTTC
TRBJ1-4 NA NA TRBV3-1 CASSQDPDTINEKLFF TGTGCCAGCAGCCAAGACCCGGACACGATTAATGAAAAACTGTTTTTT
TRBJ2-1 NA TRBD2 TRBV13 CASSRSGINEQFF TGTGCCAGCAGCCGGAGCGGGATCAATGAGCAGTTCTTC
TRBJ2-1 NA TRBD2 TRBV2 CASRAGHGADEQFF TGTGCCAGCAGAGCGGGGCACGGGGCGGATGAGCAGTTCTTC
TRBJ1-6 NA NA TRBV25-1 CASSVGLSSYNSPLHF TGTGCCAGCAGTGTGGGGCTGAGCTCCTATAATTCACCCCTCCACTTT
TRBJ2-7 NA NA TRBV20-1 CSAGGGHSDEQYF TGCAGTGCTGGAGGGGGGCACTCCGACGAGCAGTACTTC
TRBJ2-4 few NA TRBV11-2 CASSLVGSSAKNIQYF TGTGCCAGCAGCTTAGTGGGAAGCTCGGCCAAAAACATTCAGTACTTC
TRBJ2-5 NA TRBD2 TRBV6-2/TRBV6-3 CASSPLAGEYQETQYF TGTGCCAGCAGCCCTCTAGCGGGCGAATACCAAGAGACCCAGTACTTC
TRBJ2-1 NA TRBD1 TRBV7-9 CASHTGTGGHEQFF TGTGCCAGTCATACCGGGACAGGTGGTCATGAGCAGTTCTTC
TRBJ2-1 NA NA TRBV6-1 CASSAGRLANEQFF TGTGCCAGCAGTGCAGGCAGGTTGGCTAATGAGCAGTTCTTC
TRBJ2-4 NA NA TRBV6-6 CASSDGGQNIQYF TGTGCCAGCAGTGACGGGGGGCAAAACATTCAGTACTTC
TRBJ2-6 NA NA TRBV15 CATSAPGANVLTF TGTGCCACCAGCGCCCCTGGGGCCAACGTCCTGACTTTC
TRBJ1-2 NA NA TRBV9 CASSVGGLGYGYTF TGTGCCAGCAGCGTAGGGGGGCTCGGCTATGGCTACACCTTC
TRBJ2-7 once NA TRBV10-2 CASSESDWGEQYF TGCGCCAGCAGTGAGTCGGACTGGGGCGAGCAGTACTTC
TRBJ2-3 few TRBD1 TRBV20-1 CSARSPGQVLANTQYF TGCAGTGCTAGATCACCGGGACAGGTCTTGGCGAATACGCAGTATTTT
TRBJ2-1 NA NA TRBV27 CASSPQVAYNEQFF TGTGCCAGCAGTCCTCAGGTTGCCTACAATGAGCAGTTCTTC
TRBJ2-7 few NA TRBV27 CASRDTFYEQYF TGTGCCAGCCGGGACACATTCTACGAGCAGTACTTC
TRBJ2-7 NA NA TRBV20-1 CSARDPGGGLSYEQYF TGCAGTGCTAGAGACCCAGGGGGGGGCCTCTCCTACGAGCAGTACTTC
TRBJ2-6 few NA TRBV7-3 CASSSLISGANVLTF TGTGCCAGCAGCTCCCTGATCTCTGGGGCCAACGTCCTGACTTTC
TRBJ2-7 once TRBD2 TRBV10-2 CASSQGSAGVTYEQYF TGCGCCAGCAGCCAGGGTTCAGCGGGAGTTACCTACGAGCAGTACTTC
TRBJ2-7 NA NA TRBV5-6 CASSGGEDGVSYNEQYF TGTGCCAGCAGCGGTGGGGAGGACGGAGTCTCCTACAATGAGCAGTACTTC
TRBJ2-5 few NA TRBV10-2 CASSGIAETQYF TGCGCCAGCAGTGGCATTGCAGAGACCCAGTACTTC
TRBJ2-7 NA TRBD2 TRBV28 CASSLLGGREQYF TGTGCCAGCAGCCTCTTGGGGGGGAGGGAGCAGTACTTC
TRBJ2-5 NA NA TRBV28 CASTQGGQDLPETQYF TGTGCCAGCACTCAAGGAGGCCAGGACCTCCCAGAGACCCAGTACTTC
TRBJ2-4 once NA TRBV5-4 CASSVSNRAPNIQYF TGTGCCAGCAGCGTAAGCAACAGGGCCCCAAACATTCAGTACTTC
TRBJ2-1 NA TRBD2 TRBV20-1 CSAREAGAPYNEQFF TGCAGTGCTAGAGAAGCGGGAGCCCCCTACAATGAGCAGTTCTTC
TRBJ2-5 NA NA TRBV11-1 CASRGDGEETQYF TGTGCCAGCAGGGGCGATGGGGAAGAGACCCAGTACTTC
TRBJ2-7 NA TRBD1 TRBV5-1 CASSAQGDEQYF TGCGCCAGCAGCGCACAGGGGGACGAGCAGTACTTC
TRBJ2-7 few TRBD1 TRBV12-3/TRBV12-4 CASSGRGQGFYEQYF TGTGCCAGCAGTGGAAGAGGACAGGGTTTCTACGAGCAGTACTTC
TRBJ2-7 few NA TRBV7-2 CASSLEGIRTYEQYF TGTGCCAGCAGCTTAGAAGGTATCAGGACCTACGAGCAGTACTTC
TRBJ2-7 few NA TRBV6-1 CASSKSSYNEQYF TGTGCCAGCAGCAAGAGCTCCTACAATGAGCAGTACTTC
TRBJ1-2 few NA TRBV6-6 CASSYSGPGGYTF TGTGCCAGCAGTTACAGTGGACCAGGTGGCTACACCTTC
TRBJ2-4 NA NA TRBV4-1 CASSQDLAGSFGNIQYF TGCGCCAGCAGCCAAGATCTCGCCGGGAGTTTCGGAAACATTCAGTACTTC
TRBJ1-6 NA NA TRBV20-1 CSARDLTEYNSPLHF TGCAGTGCTAGAGATCTGACAGAATATAATTCACCCCTCCACTTT
TRBJ2-7 NA NA TRBV4-1 CASSRGSAAYEQYF TGCGCCAGCAGCCGGGGGAGCGCAGCCTACGAGCAGTACTTC
TRBJ2-1 NA NA TRBV27 CASSSEGPRQGYNEQFF TGTGCCAGCAGTTCGGAGGGTCCGAGACAGGGATACAATGAGCAGTTCTTC
TRBJ2-5 few NA TRBV28 CASSFSAGRLLEQYF TGTGCCAGCAGTTTTTCGGCGGGGCGCCTTCTGGAGCAGTACTTC
TRBJ2-3 few TRBD2 TRBV11-1 CASSSTGLAGGRAWRTDTQYF TGTGCCAGCAGCTCAACTGGACTAGCGGGAGGGCGGGCGTGGCGCACAGATACGCAGTATTTT
TRBJ2-4 few TRBD1 TRBV2 CASSDMTGQLKNIQYF TGTGCCAGCAGTGACATGACGGGACAGTTGAAAAACATTCAGTACTTC
TRBJ2-4 few NA TRBV12-3/TRBV12-4 CARAGEASLAKNIQYF TGTGCCCGCGCAGGAGAAGCGTCCTTAGCCAAAAACATTCAGTACTTC
TRBJ2-5 few NA TRBV9 CASSVGADQETQYF TGTGCCAGCAGCGTAGGGGCAGACCAAGAGACCCAGTACTTC